These T cell receptor beta chains were read from a single sample in a study of cytomegalovirus exposure and HLA in healthy donors. TCRdb's copy holds only in-frame clones and misses some; the assay was immunoSEQ multiplex PCR. The sample shows 150,000 to 200,000 clones, around three quarters of them seen only once. Sequenced material: PBMCs. These receptors were taken from a middle-aged woman in good health and CMV-seronegative. CDR3s include the opening cysteine and the closing phenylalanine or tryptophan. D genes are given only for firm matches. For some rows the clone size is stated as once, few or many, or as a class when expanded; others skip it.

cdr3_aa	cdr3_nt	d_call	clone_size	j_call	v_call
CASSLSTANYEQYF	TGTGCCAGCAGCTTGTCCACAGCCAACTACGAGCAGTACTTC	-	-	TRBJ2-7	TRBV5-4
CASSPGGRGSEAFF	TGTGCCAGCAGCCCTGGGGGGAGGGGGTCTGAAGCTTTCTTT	-	-	TRBJ1-1	TRBV27
CASSPGQDFSYGYTF	TGTGCCAGCTCACCCGGACAGGACTTTTCCTATGGCTACACCTTC	TRBD1	-	TRBJ1-2	TRBV18
CASSRGTANTEAFF	TGTGCCAGCTCACGAGGGACAGCGAACACTGAAGCTTTCTTT	TRBD1	-	TRBJ1-1	TRBV18
CATSGGGQGAFDEQFF	TGTGCCACCAGCGGGGGGGGACAGGGGGCGTTCGATGAGCAGTTCTTC	TRBD1	-	TRBJ2-1	TRBV15
CASSLAADTQYF	TGCGCCAGCAGCTTGGCGGCAGATACGCAGTATTTT	-	-	TRBJ2-3	TRBV5-1
CASTFFRPEGDRDNSNQPQHF	TGTGCCAGCACCTTCTTTAGGCCAGAAGGGGACAGGGACAATAGCAATCAGCCCCAGCATTTT	TRBD1	-	TRBJ1-5	TRBV7-3
CASRETGDWETQYF	TGTGCCAGCAGGGAGACAGGGGATTGGGAGACCCAGTACTTC	TRBD1	-	TRBJ2-5	TRBV27
CASKGTGTTGELFF	TGCGCCAGCAAGGGGACAGGCACTACCGGGGAGCTGTTTTTT	TRBD1	-	TRBJ2-2	TRBV5-1
CASISRGSSHNEQFF	TGTGCCAGTATTTCCCGCGGGAGTTCCCACAATGAGCAGTTCTTC	TRBD2	-	TRBJ2-1	TRBV19
CASRALAVTDTQYF	TGTGCCAGCAGGGCCTTAGCGGTCACAGATACGCAGTATTTT	-	-	TRBJ2-3	TRBV6-1
CASSGLAGGTDTQYF	TGTGCCAGCAGCGGACTAGCGGGAGGCACAGATACGCAGTATTTT	TRBD2	-	TRBJ2-3	TRBV7-6
CASSQERARDTQYF	TGTGCCAGCAGCCAAGAGCGGGCGAGGGATACGCAGTATTTT	-	-	TRBJ2-3	TRBV4-2
CATSTEGLGPRDEQFF	TGTGCCACCAGCACCGAGGGACTAGGTCCCCGGGATGAGCAGTTCTTC	TRBD2	-	TRBJ2-1	TRBV15
CAWKVAGFSYEQYF	TGTGCCTGGAAAGTAGCGGGGTTCTCCTACGAGCAGTACTTC	TRBD2	-	TRBJ2-7	TRBV30
CASSYSQGAGNQPQHF	TGTGCCAGCAGTTACTCACAGGGGGCAGGCAATCAGCCCCAGCATTTT	TRBD1	-	TRBJ1-5	TRBV6-6
CASSLGSSGGPVAQYF	TGTGCCAGCAGCTTAGGGTCTAGCGGGGGGCCTGTTGCGCAGTATTTT	TRBD2	-	TRBJ2-3	TRBV11-3
CASSVGEGRAFF	TGTGCCAGCAGCGTAGGAGAGGGTAGAGCTTTCTTT	-	-	TRBJ1-1	TRBV9
CASSSTGGPGELFF	TGTGCCAGCAGCTCCACAGGGGGCCCCGGGGAGCTGTTTTTT	-	few	TRBJ2-2	TRBV12-1
CASSLGTGSFDEQFF	TGTGCCAGCAGCTTAGGGACAGGGAGTTTCGATGAGCAGTTCTTC	TRBD1	-	TRBJ2-1	TRBV11-3
CASSQEVNRGKTGELFF	TGTGCCAGCAGCCAAGAAGTAAACAGGGGGAAGACCGGGGAGCTGTTTTTT	TRBD1	-	TRBJ2-2	TRBV4-2
CASSLVTGGDGYTF	TGTGCCAGCAGCTTGGTGACAGGGGGAGATGGCTACACCTTC	TRBD1	-	TRBJ1-2	TRBV5-6